These T cell receptor beta chains were read from a single sample in a study of T cells in Graves' hyperthyroidism and ophthalmopathy. TCRdb re-derived calls from the multiplex PCR reads in MiXCR, one entry per CDR3 protein. The repertoire holds some 440,000 distinct CDR3 sequences, with more than 15% as singletons. The sample consisted of blood. The receptors were gathered from a woman in her late teens or twenties with Graves' hyperthyroidism. Each CDR3 is given with its conserved first and last residue.

V gene	J gene	CDR3 protein
TRBV5-1	TRBJ2-7	CASSLDEGPRSGQYF
TRBV30	TRBJ1-1	CAWSRRETEAFF
TRBV6-5	TRBJ2-2	CASSYDGTYTGELFF
TRBV6-6	TRBJ2-4	CASSYSGQLAKNIQYF
TRBV30	TRBJ2-7	CAWRHPGAGVAYEQYF
TRBV5-1	TRBJ2-1	CASSSASAYNEQFF
TRBV27	TRBJ2-1	CASSLGTVDNEQFF
TRBV6-2/TRBV6-3	TRBJ1-3	CASSATGTGNTIYF
TRBV19	TRBJ1-2	CASSIEGFYGYTF
TRBV5-1	TRBJ2-7	CASSLSSSRSDEQYF
TRBV6-1	TRBJ2-1	CASSEASSGRLGEQFF
TRBV6-5	TRBJ2-7	CASSYTHRDRGYEQYF
TRBV29-1	TRBJ2-7	CSVEEDRYEQYF
TRBV11-2	TRBJ2-2	CASSSRAQGTGELFF
TRBV18	TRBJ1-5	CASSGTNQPQHF
TRBV19	TRBJ1-1	CASSILDPMNTEAFF
TRBV13	TRBJ1-4	CASRPNNGNNEKLFF
TRBV5-1	TRBJ2-1	CASSLVMGWGEQFF
TRBV10-3	TRBJ1-1	CAISMYRGDTEAFF
TRBV25-1	TRBJ1-3	CASSEWGQGHSGNTIYF
TRBV9	TRBJ2-7	CASSAWDRGGEQYF